This T cell receptor (beta chain) was captured by sequencing in a study of blood T cell repertoires in COVID-19. Overall study: COVID-19 samples, acute and convalescent, were from the United States, Italy and Spain. Nucleic acid was either cDNA or gDNA, and it came from T cells, B-cell-depleted T cells, or PBMCs.

Per the original methods: The authors estimated nucleated cell counts from reference gene primer amplification. Produced via immunoSEQ multiplex PCR; TCRdb's table is partial and in-frame only. Clonal size and the V and J genes are those of that table, whereas D and trimming came from the DNA. The table has around 250,000 clones, around 93% seen once. CDR1 MDHEN and CDR2 SYDVKM come from the germline V gene. The CDR3 has 13 residues. Trimming left V 7 bases short and J 4 bases short, with 13 bases between. Source material: PBMCs or T cells enriched from blood (not recorded which). The receptor comes from a human donor in a cohort exposed to, infected with or recovered from COVID-19 (not recorded which). The donor label of this sample is uncertain. The V and J genes are TRBV28 and TRBJ1-2; a possible D gene is TRBD1 (5 bases). As DNA, the CDR3 is TGTGCCAGCATGGAGGGAGGGACCTATGGCTACACCTTC. Protein product: CASMEGGTYGYTF.